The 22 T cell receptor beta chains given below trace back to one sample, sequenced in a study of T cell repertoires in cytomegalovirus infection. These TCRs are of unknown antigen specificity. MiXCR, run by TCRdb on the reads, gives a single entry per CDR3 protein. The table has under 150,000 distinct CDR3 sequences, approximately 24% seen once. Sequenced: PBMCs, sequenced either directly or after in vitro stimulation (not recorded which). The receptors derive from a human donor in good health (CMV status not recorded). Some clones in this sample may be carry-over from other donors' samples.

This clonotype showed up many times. The CDR3 here is CASSSQPTSGSYENEQFF. The CDR3, as DNA: TGTGCCAGCAGCTCCCAACCGACTAGCGGGAGCTACGAGAATGAGCAGTTCTTC. This chain links TRBV7-2 with TRBJ2-1; 12 positions agree with TRBD2. Germline CDR1 reads SGHTA; CDR2 reads FQGNSA. After removal of 4 bases from V and 7 bases from J, the junction contained 14 bases not matched to a gene. CDR3 length equals 18 residues.

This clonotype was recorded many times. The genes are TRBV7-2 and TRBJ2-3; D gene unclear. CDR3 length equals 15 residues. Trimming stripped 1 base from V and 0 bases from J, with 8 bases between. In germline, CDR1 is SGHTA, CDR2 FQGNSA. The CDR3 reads CASSLDSRSTDTQYF. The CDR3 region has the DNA TGTGCCAGCAGCTTAGATTCTAGAAGCACAGATACGCAGTATTTT.

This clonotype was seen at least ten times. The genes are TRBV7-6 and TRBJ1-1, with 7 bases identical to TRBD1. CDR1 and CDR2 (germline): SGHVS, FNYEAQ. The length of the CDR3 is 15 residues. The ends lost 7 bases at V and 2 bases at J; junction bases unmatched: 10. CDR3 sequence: CASTQGQDGNTEAFF. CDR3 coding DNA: TGTGCCAGCACCCAAGGACAGGATGGAAACACTGAAGCTTTCTTT. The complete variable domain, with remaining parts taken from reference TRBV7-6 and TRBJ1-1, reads GAGVSQSPRYKVTKRGQDVALRCDPISGHVSLYWYRQALGQGPEFLTYFNYEAQQDKSGLPNDRFSAERPEGSISTLTIQRTEQRDSAMYRCASTQGQDGNTEAFFGQGTRLTVV.

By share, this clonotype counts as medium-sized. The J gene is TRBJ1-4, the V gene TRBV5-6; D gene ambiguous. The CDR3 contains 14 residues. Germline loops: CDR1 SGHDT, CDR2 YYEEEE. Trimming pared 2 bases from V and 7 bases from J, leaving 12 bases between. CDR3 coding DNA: TGTGCCAGCAGCTTCGCATTTGGCCTTGAAAAACTGTTTTTT. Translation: CASSFAFGLEKLFF.

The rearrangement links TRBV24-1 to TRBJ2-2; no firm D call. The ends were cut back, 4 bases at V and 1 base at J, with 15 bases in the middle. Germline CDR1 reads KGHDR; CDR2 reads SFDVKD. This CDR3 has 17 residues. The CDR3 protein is CATSDSRRRVNTGELFF. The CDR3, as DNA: TGTGCCACCAGTGACTCCCGGAGAAGGGTGAACACCGGGGAGCTGTTTTTT.

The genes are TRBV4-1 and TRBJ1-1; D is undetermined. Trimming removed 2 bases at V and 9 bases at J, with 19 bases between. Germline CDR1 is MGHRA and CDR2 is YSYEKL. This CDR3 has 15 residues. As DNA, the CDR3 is TGCGCCAGCAGCCAAAAAAGTCTGGGCTCCCGACAAGCTTTCTTT. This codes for CASSQKSLGSRQAFF.

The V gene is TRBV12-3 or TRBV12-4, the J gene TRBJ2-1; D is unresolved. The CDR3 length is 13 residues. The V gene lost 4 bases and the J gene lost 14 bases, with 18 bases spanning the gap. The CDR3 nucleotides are TGTGCCAGCAGTTCGACTCCTGATTTAAGGGAGTTCTTC. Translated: CASSSTPDLREFF.

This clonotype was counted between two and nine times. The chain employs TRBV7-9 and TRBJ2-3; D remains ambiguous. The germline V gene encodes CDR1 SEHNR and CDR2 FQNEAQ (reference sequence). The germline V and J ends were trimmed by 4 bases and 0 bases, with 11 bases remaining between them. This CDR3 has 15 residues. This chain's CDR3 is CASSSARPSTDTQYF. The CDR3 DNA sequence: TGTGCCAGCAGCTCCGCCAGGCCTAGCACAGATACGCAGTATTTT.

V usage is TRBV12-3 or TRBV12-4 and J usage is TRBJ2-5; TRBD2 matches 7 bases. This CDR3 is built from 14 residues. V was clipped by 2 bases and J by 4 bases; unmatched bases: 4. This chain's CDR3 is CASSLTAGRETQYF. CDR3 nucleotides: TGTGCCAGCAGTTTAACAGCGGGGAGAGAGACCCAGTACTTC.

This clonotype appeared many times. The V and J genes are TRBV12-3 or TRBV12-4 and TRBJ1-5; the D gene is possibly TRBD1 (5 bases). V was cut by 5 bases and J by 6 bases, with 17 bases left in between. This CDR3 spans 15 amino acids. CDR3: CASSPFGGGSQPQHF. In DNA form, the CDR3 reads TGTGCCAGCAGTCCCTTTGGGGGGGGAAGTCAGCCCCAGCATTTT.

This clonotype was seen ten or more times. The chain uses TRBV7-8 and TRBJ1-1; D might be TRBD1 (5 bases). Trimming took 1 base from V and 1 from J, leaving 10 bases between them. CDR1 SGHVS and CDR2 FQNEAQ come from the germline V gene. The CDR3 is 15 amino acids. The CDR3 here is CASSLGSGPNTEAFF. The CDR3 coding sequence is TGTGCCAGCAGCTTAGGTTCAGGGCCGAACACTGAAGCTTTCTTT.

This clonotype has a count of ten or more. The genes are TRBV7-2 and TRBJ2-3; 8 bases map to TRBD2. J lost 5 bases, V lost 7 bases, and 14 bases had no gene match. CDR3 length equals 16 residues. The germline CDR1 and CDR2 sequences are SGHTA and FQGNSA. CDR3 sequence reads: CASTAATGLVRDTQYF. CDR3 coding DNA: TGTGCCAGCACCGCGGCGACGGGACTAGTGAGAGATACGCAGTATTTT.

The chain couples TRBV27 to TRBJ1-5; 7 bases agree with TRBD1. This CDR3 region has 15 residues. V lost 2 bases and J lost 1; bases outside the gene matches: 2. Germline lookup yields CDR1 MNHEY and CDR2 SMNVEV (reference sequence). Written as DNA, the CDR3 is TGTGCCAGCAGTTTAAAGGGGGCGAGCAATCAGCCCCAGCATTTT. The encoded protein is CASSLKGASNQPQHF.

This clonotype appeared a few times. CDR3 loop: CASSKNPSWPGDTSSYNEQFF. As DNA, the CDR3 is TGCGCCAGCAGCAAAAACCCCTCGTGGCCTGGGGATACTAGCTCCTACAATGAGCAGTTCTTC. The rearrangement links TRBV5-1 to TRBJ2-1; D might be TRBD2 (5 bases). The CDR3 totals 21 residues. In germline, CDR1 is SGHRS, CDR2 YFSETQ. V lost 4 bases to trimming and J lost 0 bases, with 29 bases between them.

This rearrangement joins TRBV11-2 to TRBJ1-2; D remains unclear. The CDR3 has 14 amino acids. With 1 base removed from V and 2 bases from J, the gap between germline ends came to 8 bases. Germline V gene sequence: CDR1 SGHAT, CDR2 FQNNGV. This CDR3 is CASSLGTLNYGYTF. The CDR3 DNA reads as TGTGCCAGCAGCTTAGGGACTTTGAACTATGGCTACACCTTC.

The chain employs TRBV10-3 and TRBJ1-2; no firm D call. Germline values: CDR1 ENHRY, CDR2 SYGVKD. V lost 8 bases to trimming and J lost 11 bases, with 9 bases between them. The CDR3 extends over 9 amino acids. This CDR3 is CAIPLRYTF. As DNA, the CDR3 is TGTGCCATCCCGCTAAGGTACACCTTC.

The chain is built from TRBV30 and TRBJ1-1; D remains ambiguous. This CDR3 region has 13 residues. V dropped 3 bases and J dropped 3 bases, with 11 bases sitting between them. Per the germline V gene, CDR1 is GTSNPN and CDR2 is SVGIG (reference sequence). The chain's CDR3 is CAWRLGRDTEAFF. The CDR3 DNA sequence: TGTGCCTGGAGGTTGGGAAGGGACACTGAAGCTTTCTTT.

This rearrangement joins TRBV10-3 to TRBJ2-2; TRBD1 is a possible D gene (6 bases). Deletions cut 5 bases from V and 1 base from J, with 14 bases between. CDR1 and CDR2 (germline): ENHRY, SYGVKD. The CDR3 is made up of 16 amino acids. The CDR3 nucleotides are TGTGCCATCAGTACCTGGGACACCCAGAACACCGGGGAGCTGTTTTTT. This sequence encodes CAISTWDTQNTGELFF.

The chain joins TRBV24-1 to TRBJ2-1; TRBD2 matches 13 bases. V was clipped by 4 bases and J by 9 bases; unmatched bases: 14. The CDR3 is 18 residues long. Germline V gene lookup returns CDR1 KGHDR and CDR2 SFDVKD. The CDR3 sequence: CATSDPKLTSGRVGEQFF. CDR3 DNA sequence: TGTGCCACCAGTGACCCGAAACTCACTAGCGGGAGGGTCGGTGAGCAGTTCTTC.

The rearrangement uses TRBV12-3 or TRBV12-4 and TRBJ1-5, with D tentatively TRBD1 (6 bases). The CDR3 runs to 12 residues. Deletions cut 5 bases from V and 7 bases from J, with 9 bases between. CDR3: CASSGGGQPQHF. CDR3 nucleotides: TGTGCCAGCAGTGGAGGGGGGCAGCCCCAGCATTTT.

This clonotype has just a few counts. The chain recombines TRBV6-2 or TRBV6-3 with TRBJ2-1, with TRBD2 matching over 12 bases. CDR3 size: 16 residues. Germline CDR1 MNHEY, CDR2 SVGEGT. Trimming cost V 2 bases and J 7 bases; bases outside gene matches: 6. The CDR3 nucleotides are TGTGCCAGCAGTTACGGGCCCGGGACTAGCGGGAATGAGCAGTTCTTC. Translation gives CASSYGPGTSGNEQFF.

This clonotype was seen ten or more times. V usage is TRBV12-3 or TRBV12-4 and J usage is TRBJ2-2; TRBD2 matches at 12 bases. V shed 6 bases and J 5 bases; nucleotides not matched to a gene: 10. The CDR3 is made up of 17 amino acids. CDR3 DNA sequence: TGTGCCAGCAGGAGAGGACTAGCGGGATTTAATACCGGGGAGCTGTTTTTT. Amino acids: CASRRGLAGFNTGELFF.